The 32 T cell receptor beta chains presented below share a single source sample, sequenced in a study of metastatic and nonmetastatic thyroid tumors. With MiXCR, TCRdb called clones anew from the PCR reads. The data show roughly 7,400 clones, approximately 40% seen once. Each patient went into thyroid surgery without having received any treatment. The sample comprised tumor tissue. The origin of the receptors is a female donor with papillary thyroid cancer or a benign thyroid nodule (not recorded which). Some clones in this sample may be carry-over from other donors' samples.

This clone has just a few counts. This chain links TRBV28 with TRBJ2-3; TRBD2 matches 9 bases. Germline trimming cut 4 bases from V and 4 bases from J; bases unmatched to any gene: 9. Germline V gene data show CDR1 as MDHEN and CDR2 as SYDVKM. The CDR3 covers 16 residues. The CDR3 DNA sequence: TGTGCCAGCAGTTCGATTAGCGGGAGTAATGCAGATACGCAGTATTTT. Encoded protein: CASSSISGSNADTQYF.

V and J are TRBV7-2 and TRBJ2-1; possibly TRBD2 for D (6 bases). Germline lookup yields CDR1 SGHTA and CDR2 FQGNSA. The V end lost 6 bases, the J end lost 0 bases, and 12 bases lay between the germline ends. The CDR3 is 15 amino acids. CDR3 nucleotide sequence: TGTGCCAGCAGTAGCGGAGAGTACTCCTACAATGAGCAGTTCTTC. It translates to CASSSGEYSYNEQFF.

The DNA of the CDR3 is TGCGCCAGCAGCTTGGGGGACTTCGGATATAATGGCTACACCTTC. Protein: CASSLGDFGYNGYTF. The chain recombines TRBV5-1 with TRBJ1-2, with a tentative D call TRBD1 (5 bases). V lost 0 bases and J lost 6, with 15 bases in between. Germline loops: CDR1 SGHRS, CDR2 YFSETQ. CDR3 length: 15 amino acids.

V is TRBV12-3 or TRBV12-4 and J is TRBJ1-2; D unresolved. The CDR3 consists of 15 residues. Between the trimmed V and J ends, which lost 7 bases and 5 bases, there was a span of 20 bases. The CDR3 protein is CASKYGPAVRYGYTF. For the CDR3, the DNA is TGTGCCAGCAAATATGGACCGGCAGTAAGATATGGCTACACCTTC.

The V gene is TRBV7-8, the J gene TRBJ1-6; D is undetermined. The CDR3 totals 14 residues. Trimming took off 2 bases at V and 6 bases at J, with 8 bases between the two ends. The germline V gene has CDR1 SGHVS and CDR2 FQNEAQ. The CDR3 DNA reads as TGTGCCAGCAGCTTACCGACACGTAATTCACCCCTCCACTTT. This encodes CASSLPTRNSPLHF. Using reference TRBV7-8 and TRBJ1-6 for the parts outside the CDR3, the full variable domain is GAGVSQSPRYKVAKRGQDVALRCDPISGHVSLFWYQQALGQGPEFLTYFQNEAQLDKSGLPSDRFFAERPEGSVSTLKIQRTQQEDSAVYLCASSLPTRNSPLHFGNGTRLTVT.

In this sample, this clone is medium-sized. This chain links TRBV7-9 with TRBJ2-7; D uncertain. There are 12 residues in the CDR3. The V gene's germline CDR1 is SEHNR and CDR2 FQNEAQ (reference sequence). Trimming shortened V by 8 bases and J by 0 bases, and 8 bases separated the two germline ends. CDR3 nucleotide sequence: TGTGCCAGCCAGAAGGACTCCTACGAGCAGTACTTC. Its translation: CASQKDSYEQYF. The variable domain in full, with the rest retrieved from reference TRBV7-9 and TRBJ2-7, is DTGVSQNPRHKITKRGQNVTFRCDPISEHNRLYWYRQTLGQGPEFLTYFQNEAQLEKSRLLSDRFSAERPKGSFSTLEIQRTEQGDSAMYLCASQKDSYEQYFGPGTRLTVT.

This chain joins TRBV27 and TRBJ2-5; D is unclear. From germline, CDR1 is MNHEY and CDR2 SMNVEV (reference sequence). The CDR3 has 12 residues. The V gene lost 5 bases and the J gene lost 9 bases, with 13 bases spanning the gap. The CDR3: CASSPPTGAQYF. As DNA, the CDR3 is TGTGCCAGCAGTCCCCCGACTGGCGCCCAGTACTTC.

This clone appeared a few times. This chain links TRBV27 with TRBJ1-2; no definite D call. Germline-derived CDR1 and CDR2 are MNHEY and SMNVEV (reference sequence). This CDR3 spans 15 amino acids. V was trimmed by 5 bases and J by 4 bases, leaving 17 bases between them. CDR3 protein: CASSTTGVLPYGYTF. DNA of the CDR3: TGTGCCAGCAGTACGACCGGGGTGTTACCCTATGGCTACACCTTC.

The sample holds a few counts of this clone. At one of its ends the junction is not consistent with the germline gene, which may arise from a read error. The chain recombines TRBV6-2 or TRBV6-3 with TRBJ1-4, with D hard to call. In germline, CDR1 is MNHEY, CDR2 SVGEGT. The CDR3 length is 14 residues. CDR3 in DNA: TGTGCCAGCAGTCACTCTGGAGGCAATGAAAAAATGTTTTTT. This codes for CASSHSGGNEKMFF.

In nucleotides, the CDR3 is TGCGCCAGCAGACCCGCGGGGTGGGTGTTGGGCCACACCTTC. Translation: CASRPAGWVLGHTF. The chain is built from TRBV4-3 and TRBJ1-2; unclear D gene. The germline gives CDR1 LGHNA, CDR2 YSLEER. CDR3 length: 14 amino acids. V shed 6 bases and J shed 12 bases, with 23 bases lying between them.

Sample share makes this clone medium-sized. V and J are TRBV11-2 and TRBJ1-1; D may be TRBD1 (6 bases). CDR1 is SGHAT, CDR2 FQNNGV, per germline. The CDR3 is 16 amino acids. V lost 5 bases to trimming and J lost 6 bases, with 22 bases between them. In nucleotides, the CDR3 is TGTGCCAGCAGCGAAAACACAGGGTGGTTGGACGCTGAAGCTTTCTTT. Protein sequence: CASSENTGWLDAEAFF.

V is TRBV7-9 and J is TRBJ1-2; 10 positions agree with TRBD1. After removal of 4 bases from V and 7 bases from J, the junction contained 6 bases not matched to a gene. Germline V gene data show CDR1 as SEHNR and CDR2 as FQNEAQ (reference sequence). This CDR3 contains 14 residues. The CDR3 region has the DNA TGTGCCAGCAGCTCGACCGGGACAGGGGCTGGCTACACCTTC. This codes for CASSSTGTGAGYTF.

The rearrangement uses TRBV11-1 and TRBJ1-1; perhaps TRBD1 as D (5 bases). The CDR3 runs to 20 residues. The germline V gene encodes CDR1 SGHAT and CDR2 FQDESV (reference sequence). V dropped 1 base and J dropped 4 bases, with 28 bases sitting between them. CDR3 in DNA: TGTGCCAGCAGCTTAGGGCCGACCAGGGAGGAGTCACGCGTCGGCACTGAAGCTTTCTTT. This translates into CASSLGPTREESRVGTEAFF.

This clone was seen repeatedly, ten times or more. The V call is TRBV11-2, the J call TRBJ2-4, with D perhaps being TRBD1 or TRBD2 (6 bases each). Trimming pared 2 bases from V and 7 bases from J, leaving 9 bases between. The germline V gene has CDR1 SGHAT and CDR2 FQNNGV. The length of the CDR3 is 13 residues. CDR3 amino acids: CASSLIGGNIQYF. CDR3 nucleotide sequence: TGTGCCAGCAGCTTAATAGGGGGGAACATTCAGTACTTC.

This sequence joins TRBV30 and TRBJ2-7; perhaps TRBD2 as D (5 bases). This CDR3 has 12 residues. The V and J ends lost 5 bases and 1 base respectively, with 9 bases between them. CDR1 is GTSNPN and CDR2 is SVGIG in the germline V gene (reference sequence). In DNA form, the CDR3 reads TGTGCCTGGGGGGAGCCTTCCTACGAGCAGTACTTC. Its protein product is CAWGEPSYEQYF.

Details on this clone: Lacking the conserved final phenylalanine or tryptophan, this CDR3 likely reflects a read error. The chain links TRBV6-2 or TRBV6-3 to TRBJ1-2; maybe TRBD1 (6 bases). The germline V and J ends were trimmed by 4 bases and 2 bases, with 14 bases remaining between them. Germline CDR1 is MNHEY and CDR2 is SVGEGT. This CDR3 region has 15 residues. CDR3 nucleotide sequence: TGTGCCAGCAGTTTACAGGGAGCCTCGAACTATGGCTACACCCTC. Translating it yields CASSLQGASNYGYTL.

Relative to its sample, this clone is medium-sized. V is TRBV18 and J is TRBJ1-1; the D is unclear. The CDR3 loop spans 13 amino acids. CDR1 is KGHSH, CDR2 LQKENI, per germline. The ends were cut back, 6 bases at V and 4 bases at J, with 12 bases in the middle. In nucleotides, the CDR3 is TGTGCCAGCTCTGCCTGGGATAGCACTGAAGCTTTCTTT. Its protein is CASSAWDSTEAFF.

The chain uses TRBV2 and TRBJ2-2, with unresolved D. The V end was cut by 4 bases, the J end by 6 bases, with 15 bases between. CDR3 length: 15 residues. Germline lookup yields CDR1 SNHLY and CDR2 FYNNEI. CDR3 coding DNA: TGTGCCAGCAGTGGGGAAGGTCTAGGGTCCGGGGAGCTGTTTTTT. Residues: CASSGEGLGSGELFF.

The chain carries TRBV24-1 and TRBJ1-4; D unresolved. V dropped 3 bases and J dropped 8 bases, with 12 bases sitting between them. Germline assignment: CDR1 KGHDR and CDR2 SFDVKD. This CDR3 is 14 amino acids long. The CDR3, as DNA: TGTGCCACCAGTGATAACGGTGATGCGGAAAAACTGTTTTTT. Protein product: CATSDNGDAEKLFF.

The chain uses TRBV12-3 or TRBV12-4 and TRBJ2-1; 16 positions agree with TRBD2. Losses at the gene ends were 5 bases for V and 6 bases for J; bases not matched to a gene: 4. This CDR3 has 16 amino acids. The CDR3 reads CASSGGLAGGVNEQFF. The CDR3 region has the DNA TGTGCCAGCAGTGGGGGACTAGCGGGAGGGGTCAATGAGCAGTTCTTC.

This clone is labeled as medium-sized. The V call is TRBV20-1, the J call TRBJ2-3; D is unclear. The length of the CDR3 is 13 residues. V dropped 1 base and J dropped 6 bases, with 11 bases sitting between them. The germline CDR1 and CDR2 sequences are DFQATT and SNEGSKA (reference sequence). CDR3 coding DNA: TGCAGTGCTAGAGCGGCTTCCCCCGATACGCAGTATTTT. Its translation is CSARAASPDTQYF.

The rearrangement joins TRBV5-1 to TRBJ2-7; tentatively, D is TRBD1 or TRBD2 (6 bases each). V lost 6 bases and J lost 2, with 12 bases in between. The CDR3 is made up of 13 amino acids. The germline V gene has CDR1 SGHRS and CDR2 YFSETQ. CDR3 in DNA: TGCGCCAGCACTGGGGGGACAACCTACGAGCAGTACTTC. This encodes CASTGGTTYEQYF.

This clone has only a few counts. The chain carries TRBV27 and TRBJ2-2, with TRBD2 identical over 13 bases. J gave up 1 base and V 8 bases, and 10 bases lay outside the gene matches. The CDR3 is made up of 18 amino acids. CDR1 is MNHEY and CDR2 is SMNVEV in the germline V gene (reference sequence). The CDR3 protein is CASSRTSGSLRNTGELFF. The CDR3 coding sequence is TGTGCCAGCTCCAGGACTAGCGGGAGTCTTAGGAACACCGGGGAGCTGTTTTTT.

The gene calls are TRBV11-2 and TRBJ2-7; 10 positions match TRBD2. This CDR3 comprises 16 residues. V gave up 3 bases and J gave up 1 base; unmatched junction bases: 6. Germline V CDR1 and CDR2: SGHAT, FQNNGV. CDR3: CASSFPSGGDSYEQYF. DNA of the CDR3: TGTGCCAGCAGCTTTCCAAGCGGGGGGGATTCCTACGAGCAGTACTTC.

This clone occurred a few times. CDR3 DNA sequence: TGTGCCAGCAGTTTAGCGGCGGGGGTATACGAGCAGTACTTC. The encoded protein is CASSLAAGVYEQYF. The chain is built from TRBV12-3 or TRBV12-4 and TRBJ2-7, with 7 bases that match TRBD2. The CDR3 runs 14 residues. Trimming at V came to 0 bases and at J to 4 bases, leaving 3 bases not matched to a gene.

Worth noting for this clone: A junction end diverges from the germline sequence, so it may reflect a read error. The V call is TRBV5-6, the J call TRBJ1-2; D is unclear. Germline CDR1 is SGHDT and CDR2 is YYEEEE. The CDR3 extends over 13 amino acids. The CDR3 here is CTSSFESSYGYTF. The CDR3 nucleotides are TGTACCAGCAGCTTCGAGTCGAGCTATGGCTACACCTTC. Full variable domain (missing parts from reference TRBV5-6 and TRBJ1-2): DAGVTQSPTHLIKTRGQQVTLRCSPKSGHDTVSWYQQALGQGPQFIFQYYEEEERQRGNFPDRFSGHQFPNYSSELNVNALLLGDSALYLCTSSFESSYGYTFGSGTRLTVV.

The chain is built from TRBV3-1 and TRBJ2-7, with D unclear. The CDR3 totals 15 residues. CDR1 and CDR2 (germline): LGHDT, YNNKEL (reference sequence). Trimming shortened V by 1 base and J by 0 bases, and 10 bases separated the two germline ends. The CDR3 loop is CASSQGVRSSYEQYF. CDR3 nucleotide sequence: TGTGCCAGCAGCCAAGGCGTGCGGAGCTCCTACGAGCAGTACTTC.

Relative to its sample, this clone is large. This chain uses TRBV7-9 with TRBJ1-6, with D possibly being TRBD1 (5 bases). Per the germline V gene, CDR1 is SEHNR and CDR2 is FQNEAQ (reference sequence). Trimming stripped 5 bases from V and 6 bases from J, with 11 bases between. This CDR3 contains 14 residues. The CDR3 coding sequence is TGTGCCAGCAGCGAAGGACAAGCTAATTCACCCCTCCACTTT. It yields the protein CASSEGQANSPLHF. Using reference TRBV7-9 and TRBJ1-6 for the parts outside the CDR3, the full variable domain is DTGVSQNPRHKITKRGQNVTFRCDPISEHNRLYWYRQTLGQGPEFLTYFQNEAQLEKSRLLSDRFSAERPKGSFSTLEIQRTEQGDSAMYLCASSEGQANSPLHFGNGTRLTVT.

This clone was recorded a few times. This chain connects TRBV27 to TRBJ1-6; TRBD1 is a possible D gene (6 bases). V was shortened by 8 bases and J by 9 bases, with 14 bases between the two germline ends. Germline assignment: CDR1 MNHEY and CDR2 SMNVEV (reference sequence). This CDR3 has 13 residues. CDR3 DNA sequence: TGTGCCAGCCGGGCAGGGGAAGGTTCACCCCTCCACTTT. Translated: CASRAGEGSPLHF.

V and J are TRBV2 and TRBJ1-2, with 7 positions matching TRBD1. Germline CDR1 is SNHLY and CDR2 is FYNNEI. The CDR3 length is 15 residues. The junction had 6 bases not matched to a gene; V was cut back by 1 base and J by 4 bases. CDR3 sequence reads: CASSEVDRKLYGYTF. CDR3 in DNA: TGTGCCAGCAGTGAAGTGGACAGGAAACTCTATGGCTACACCTTC.

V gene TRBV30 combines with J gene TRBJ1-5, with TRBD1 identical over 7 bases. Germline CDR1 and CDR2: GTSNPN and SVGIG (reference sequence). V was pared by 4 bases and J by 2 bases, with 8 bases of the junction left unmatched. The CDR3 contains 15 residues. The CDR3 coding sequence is TGTGCCTGGATATCCGGGACAGCTCGCAATCAGCCCCAGCATTTT. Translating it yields CAWISGTARNQPQHF.

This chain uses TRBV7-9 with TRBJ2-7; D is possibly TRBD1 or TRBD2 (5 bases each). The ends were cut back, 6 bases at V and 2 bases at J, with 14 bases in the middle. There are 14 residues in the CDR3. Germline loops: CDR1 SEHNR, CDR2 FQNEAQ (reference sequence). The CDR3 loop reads CASSSRDGTYEQYF. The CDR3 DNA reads TGTGCCAGCAGTTCCCGGGACGGAACCTACGAGCAGTACTTC.